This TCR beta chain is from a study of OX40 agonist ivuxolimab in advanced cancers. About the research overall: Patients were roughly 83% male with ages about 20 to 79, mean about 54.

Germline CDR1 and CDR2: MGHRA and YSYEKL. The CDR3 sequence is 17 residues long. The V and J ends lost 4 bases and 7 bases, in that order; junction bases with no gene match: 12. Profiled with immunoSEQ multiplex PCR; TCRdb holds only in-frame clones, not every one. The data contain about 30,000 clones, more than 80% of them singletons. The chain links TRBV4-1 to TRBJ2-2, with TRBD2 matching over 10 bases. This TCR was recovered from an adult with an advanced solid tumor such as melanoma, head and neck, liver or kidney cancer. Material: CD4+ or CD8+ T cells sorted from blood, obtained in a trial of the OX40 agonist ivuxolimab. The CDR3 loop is CASSRGASGSLGGELFF. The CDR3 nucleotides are TGCGCCAGCAGCCGCGGTGCTAGCGGGAGTCTGGGCGGGGAGCTGTTTTTT.